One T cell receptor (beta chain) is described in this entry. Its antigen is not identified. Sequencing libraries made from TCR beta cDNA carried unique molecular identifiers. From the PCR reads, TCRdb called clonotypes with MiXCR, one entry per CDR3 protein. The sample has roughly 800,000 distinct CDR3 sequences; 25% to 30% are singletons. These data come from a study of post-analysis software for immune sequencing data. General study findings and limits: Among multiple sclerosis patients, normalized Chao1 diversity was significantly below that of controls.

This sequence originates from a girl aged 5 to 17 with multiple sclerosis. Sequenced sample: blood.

The CDR3 DNA sequence: TGTGCCAGCAGCCCGGTCAGAATTTACGAGCAGTACTTC. As protein: CASSPVRIYEQYF. The chain couples TRBV28 to TRBJ2-7; D unresolved. The germline V and J ends were trimmed by 6 bases and 4 bases, with 13 bases remaining between them. The CDR3 is 13 residues long. CDR1 is MDHEN and CDR2 is SYDVKM in the germline V gene.